These 15 T cell receptor beta chains came from one sample sequenced in a study of cytomegalovirus exposure and HLA in healthy donors. In the PCR, 60 Vbeta and 13 Jbeta primers were used. Clones were sequenced by immunoSEQ multiplex PCR, and TCRdb holds only the in-frame ones, with some missing. The table includes a few hundred thousand clones, approximately 91% detected once. Input material: PBMCs. The source of these receptors is a girl aged 2-15 years in good health and CMV-seronegative.

The chain recombines TRBV6-5 with TRBJ1-3; D is possibly TRBD1 (5 bases). The ends were cut back, 2 bases at V and 0 bases at J, with 8 bases in the middle. This CDR3 is 15 amino acids long. Germline V gene lookup returns CDR1 MNHEY and CDR2 SVGAGI. The CDR3 sequence: CASSYRGHSGNTIYF. The CDR3 region has the DNA TGTGCCAGCAGTTACAGGGGCCACTCTGGAAACACCATATATTTT.

This sequence joins TRBV4-1 and TRBJ2-1, with D tentatively TRBD2 (5 bases). This CDR3 comprises 16 residues. V dropped 0 bases and J dropped 7 bases, with 16 bases sitting between them. Germline values: CDR1 MGHRA, CDR2 YSYEKL. CDR3 residues: CASSQDLGLAENEQFF. As DNA, the CDR3 is TGCGCCAGCAGCCAAGACTTAGGTCTAGCCGAGAATGAGCAGTTCTTC.

J is TRBJ2-7 and V is TRBV15, with TRBD1 identical over 10 bases. CDR3 length equals 14 residues. Per the germline V gene, CDR1 is LNHNV and CDR2 is YYDKDF (reference sequence). V was pared by 5 bases and J by 6 bases, with 7 bases of the junction left unmatched. The CDR3 DNA reads TGTGCCACCAGCCTCGACAGGGGGCAGGCCGAGCAGTACTTC. Its translation is CATSLDRGQAEQYF.

CDR3 DNA sequence: TGCGCCAGCACCAAGACAGGGGATGGCTACACCTTC. Protein product: CASTKTGDGYTF. The chain is built from TRBV10-2 and TRBJ1-2, with TRBD1 matching 8 bases. The J segment lost 6 bases and the V segment lost 7 bases, leaving 4 bases of the junction unmatched. CDR1 is WSHSY and CDR2 is SAAADI in the germline V gene. The CDR3 covers 12 residues.

This chain links TRBV7-8 with TRBJ2-7, with D possibly matching TRBD1 (6 bases). The V gene's germline CDR1 is SGHVS and CDR2 FQNEAQ. With 2 bases removed from V and 3 bases from J, the gap between germline ends came to 14 bases. The CDR3 totals 15 residues. The CDR3 here is CASSLIQGGDYEQYF. The CDR3 coding sequence is TGTGCCAGCAGCTTAATTCAAGGGGGAGACTACGAGCAGTACTTC.

The rearrangement joins TRBV9 to TRBJ2-1; 14 positions match TRBD2. V gave up 3 bases and J gave up 0 bases; unmatched junction bases: 5. CDR3 size: 18 residues. The germline CDR1 and CDR2 sequences are SGDLS and YYNGEE. The CDR3 DNA follows: TGTGCCAGCAGCGGGAGGACTAGCGGGGGGAGCTCCTACAATGAGCAGTTCTTC. This gives the protein CASSGRTSGGSSYNEQFF.

V is TRBV19 and J is TRBJ2-1; the match to TRBD2 covers 13 bases. With V trimmed by 7 bases and J by 8 bases, 8 bases remained unmatched. Germline V gene sequence: CDR1 LNHDA, CDR2 SQIVND (reference sequence). CDR3 size: 15 residues. CDR3 protein: CASTPLAGGPDEQFF. Written as DNA, the CDR3 is TGTGCCAGTACCCCACTAGCGGGGGGGCCGGATGAGCAGTTCTTC.

The chain uses TRBV29-1 and TRBJ2-1; TRBD2 is a possible D gene (5 bases). V was clipped by 8 bases and J by 4 bases, with 24 bases between them. This CDR3 comprises 16 residues. Germline V gene sequence: CDR1 SQVTM, CDR2 ANQGSEA. In DNA, the CDR3 is TGCAGCACTGATCAGCCCCGGAGAGGGTGGTACAATGAGCAGTTCTTC. Amino acids: CSTDQPRRGWYNEQFF.

This clone is a singleton in its sample. The genes are TRBV7-2 and TRBJ2-3; 8 bases are a match to TRBD1. Germline CDR1 is SGHTA and CDR2 is FQGNSA. The CDR3 spans 16 residues. With 4 bases clipped from V and 3 bases from J, the junction kept 9 bases outside the gene matches. The chain's CDR3 is CASSWGRDRLTDTQYF. Written as DNA, the CDR3 is TGTGCCAGCAGCTGGGGCCGGGACAGGTTGACAGATACGCAGTATTTT.

The count of this clone is one. CDR3 amino acids: CAWRYAGFGTDTQYF. CDR3 sequence (DNA): TGTGCCTGGAGGTACGCAGGGTTCGGGACAGATACGCAGTATTTT. The rearrangement joins TRBV30 to TRBJ2-3; tentative D call: TRBD1 (5 bases). V was pared by 3 bases and J by 3 bases, with 16 bases between. CDR1 is GTSNPN, CDR2 SVGIG, per germline (reference sequence). The CDR3 runs 15 residues.

This chain links TRBV28 with TRBJ1-6; D might be TRBD1 (5 bases). This CDR3 spans 14 amino acids. Germline assignment: CDR1 MDHEN and CDR2 SYDVKM. V was clipped by 2 bases and J by 8 bases, with 10 bases between them. CDR3 region: CASSLPDTDSPLHF. The CDR3 nucleotides are TGTGCCAGCAGTTTACCGGACACAGATTCACCCCTCCACTTT.

The genes are TRBV6-5 and TRBJ2-1; 12 bases agree with TRBD2. This CDR3 spans 13 amino acids. CDR1 is MNHEY, CDR2 SVGAGI, per germline. Losses at the gene ends were 7 bases for V and 9 bases for J; bases not matched to a gene: 4. CDR3 in DNA: TGTGCCAGCACTAGCGGGGGGGGTAGTGAGCAGTTCTTC. It is translated as CASTSGGGSEQFF.

The chain uses TRBV28 and TRBJ1-1; D perhaps matches TRBD1 (6 bases). CDR1 and CDR2 from the germline V gene are MDHEN and SYDVKM. This CDR3 comprises 15 residues. V lost 8 bases and J lost 1, with 17 bases in between. The CDR3 region is CASLDVDSSNTEAFF. The CDR3 DNA is TGTGCCAGCCTCGATGTGGACAGTTCGAACACTGAAGCTTTCTTT. Looking up the rest from reference TRBV28 and TRBJ1-1 gives the full variable domain: DVKVTQSSRYLVKRTGEKVFLECVQDMDHENMFWYRQDPGLGLRLIYFSYDVKMKEKGDIPEGYSVSREKKERFSLILESASTNQTSMYLCASLDVDSSNTEAFFGQGTRLTVV.

The chain couples TRBV29-1 to TRBJ1-3; a possible D gene is TRBD1 (6 bases). Germline V gene sequence: CDR1 SQVTM, CDR2 ANQGSEA. Trimming left V 0 bases short and J 4 bases short, with 10 bases between. CDR3 length: 14 residues. This CDR3 reads CSVEDRGKGNTIYF. The CDR3 bases are TGCAGCGTTGAAGACAGGGGTAAAGGAAACACCATATATTTT. The full variable domain, with the rest looked up from reference TRBV29-1 and TRBJ1-3, is SAVISQKPSRDICQRGTSLTIQCQVDSQVTMMFWYRQQPGQSLTLIATANQGSEATYESGFVIDKFPISRPNLTFSTLTVSNMSPEDSSIYLCSVEDRGKGNTIYFGEGSWLTVV.

V and J are TRBV2 and TRBJ2-7, with 14 bases fitting TRBD2. J gave up 4 bases and V 6 bases, and 2 bases lay outside the gene matches. There are 14 residues in the CDR3. Per the germline V gene, CDR1 is SNHLY and CDR2 is FYNNEI. The CDR3 region has the DNA TGTGCCAGCAGCCGACTAGCGGGAGGGTACGAGCAGTACTTC. Translating it yields CASSRLAGGYEQYF.